The 14 T cell receptor beta chains below all came from one sample that was sequenced in a study of T-cell reconstitution after alpha-beta-depleted transplantation in children. The TCRbeta library incorporated unique molecular identifiers. TCRdb processed the PCR reads anew with MiXCR; each CDR3 protein has one entry. The sample records about 610,000 distinct CDR3 sequences, under 12% being singletons. Specimen: PBMCs from the stem cell graft donor, collected from the stem cell graft. The receptors shown here come from a human donor who donated a stem cell graft to a child with acute myeloid leukemia.

This clonotype was seen a handful of times. The chain links TRBV5-1 to TRBJ1-1, with D perhaps matching TRBD1 (5 bases). CDR3 length: 14 residues. Germline CDR1 is SGHRS and CDR2 is YFSETQ. The ends were cut back, 3 bases at V and 0 bases at J, with 9 bases in the middle. CDR3 sequence: CASSSTALNTEAFF. CDR3 DNA sequence: TGCGCCAGCAGCTCGACAGCCCTGAACACTGAAGCTTTCTTT.

The chain joins TRBV20-1 to TRBJ2-1; D unresolved. V lost 8 bases and J 2 bases, leaving 10 bases between the germline ends. In germline, CDR1 is DFQATT, CDR2 SNEGSKA (reference sequence). The CDR3 has 12 residues. Here the CDR3 DNA reads TGCAGTTTGACCGAGACCTACAATGAGCAGTTCTTC. Amino acid sequence: CSLTETYNEQFF.

This clonotype was recorded a few times. The V and J genes are TRBV27 and TRBJ2-2, with 10 nucleotides matching TRBD2. The CDR3 has 15 residues. From germline, CDR1 is MNHEY and CDR2 SMNVEV (reference sequence). V was pared by 11 bases and J by 7 bases, with 13 bases of the junction left unmatched. CDR3 bases: TGTGCCGTTGATAAAAGCGGGAGGGCCGGCGGGGAGCTGTTTTTT. It specifies CAVDKSGRAGGELFF.

This chain links TRBV28 with TRBJ1-1, with a possible D match to TRBD1 (5 bases). This CDR3 contains 18 residues. V dropped 3 bases and J dropped 4 bases, with 24 bases sitting between them. Per germline, CDR1 MDHEN and CDR2 SYDVKM. CDR3 DNA: TGTGCCAGCAGTTTTTTTCGGGGGATTCAGTTCGGGGGCACTGAAGCTTTCTTT. Translation gives CASSFFRGIQFGGTEAFF.

In its sample, this clonotype was seen a few times. The chain uses TRBV5-1 and TRBJ2-7; D is tentatively TRBD1 or TRBD2 (5 bases each). V shed 2 bases and J shed 2 bases, with 11 bases lying between them. This CDR3 has 14 residues. Germline lookup yields CDR1 SGHRS and CDR2 YFSETQ. The CDR3 is CASSFGKGPYEQYF. The CDR3, as DNA: TGCGCCAGCAGCTTTGGGAAGGGACCCTACGAGCAGTACTTC.

This chain uses TRBV15 with TRBJ2-3, with D possibly being TRBD2 (6 bases). From germline, CDR1 is LNHNV and CDR2 YYDKDF (reference sequence). With 8 bases removed from V and 4 bases from J, the gap between germline ends came to 13 bases. The CDR3 is 13 residues long. The CDR3 is CATSPRGADTQYF. In DNA form, the CDR3 reads TGTGCCACCTCGCCCCGCGGGGCAGATACGCAGTATTTT.

At least ten counts were recorded for this clonotype. The V call is TRBV7-9, the J call TRBJ2-3, with TRBD1 matching over 10 bases. This CDR3 is built from 15 residues. Unmatched junction bases numbered 6, after V lost 6 bases and J lost 3 bases. From germline, CDR1 is SEHNR and CDR2 FQNEAQ (reference sequence). CDR3 DNA: TGTGCCAGCAGTTCGGGACAGGGGACGACAGATACGCAGTATTTT. Amino acids: CASSSGQGTTDTQYF. Based on the CDR3 plus reference TRBV7-9 and TRBJ2-3, the full variable domain is DTGVSQNPRHKITKRGQNVTFRCDPISEHNRLYWYRQTLGQGPEFLTYFQNEAQLEKSRLLSDRFSAERPKGSFSTLEIQRTEQGDSAMYLCASSSGQGTTDTQYFGPGTRLTVL.

This clonotype showed up just a few times. The chain has TRBV7-8 and TRBJ1-5; D remains unclear. Germline CDR1 reads SGHVS; CDR2 reads FQNEAQ. V was clipped by 4 bases and J by 0 bases, with 10 bases between them. The CDR3 is 15 residues long. CDR3 sequence: CASSSIQNSNQPQHF. CDR3 sequence (DNA): TGTGCCAGCAGCTCGATTCAGAATAGCAATCAGCCCCAGCATTTT.

This clonotype was recorded at least ten times. V usage is TRBV24-1 and J usage is TRBJ2-1, with D perhaps matching TRBD1 (6 bases). The germline V and J ends were trimmed by 1 base and 8 bases, with 14 bases remaining between them. The CDR3 extends over 15 amino acids. CDR1 KGHDR and CDR2 SFDVKD come from the germline V gene. The CDR3 region is CATSDFIGGRDEQFF. Written as DNA, the CDR3 is TGTGCCACCAGTGATTTTATAGGGGGTCGGGATGAGCAGTTCTTC.

This chain uses TRBV7-2 with TRBJ2-2; the D is unclear. V lost 5 bases, J lost 1 base, and 11 bases lay in between. The germline gives CDR1 SGHTA, CDR2 FQGNSA. The CDR3 length is 15 residues. The CDR3 loop reads CASSARTQNTGELFF. CDR3 bases: TGTGCCAGCAGCGCTAGGACCCAGAACACCGGGGAGCTGTTTTTT.

This clonotype was observed many times. The V and J genes are TRBV20-1 and TRBJ2-1; a weak D match, TRBD2 (6 bases). Trimming left V 0 bases short and J 6 bases short, with 15 bases between. The CDR3 consists of 15 residues. Germline assignment: CDR1 DFQATT and CDR2 SNEGSKA (reference sequence). CDR3 sequence: CSARDQGTLGNEQFF. The DNA for the CDR3 is TGCAGTGCTAGAGATCAAGGGACTCTAGGCAATGAGCAGTTCTTC.

This clonotype was observed a few times. The chain combines TRBV5-1 with TRBJ1-2; 12 positions agree with TRBD1. The CDR3 extends over 14 amino acids. CDR1 and CDR2 from the germline V gene are SGHRS and YFSETQ. Trimming cost V 4 bases and J 6 bases; bases outside gene matches: 4. The DNA of the CDR3 is TGCGCCAGCAGCGGGGGACAGGGGGCTGATGGCTACACCTTC. Protein sequence: CASSGGQGADGYTF.

This clonotype came up a few times. The J gene is TRBJ2-3, the V gene TRBV7-3; no definite D call. Trimming stripped 5 bases from V and 2 bases from J, with 11 bases between. The CDR3 extends over 14 amino acids. From germline, CDR1 is SGHTA and CDR2 FQGTGA. The chain's CDR3 is CASSLNGPTDTQYF. CDR3 sequence (DNA): TGTGCCAGCAGCCTCAATGGGCCCACAGATACGCAGTATTTT.

A word on this clonotype: Being one base from a much bigger clone, this may be a read error. The V gene is TRBV29-1, the J gene TRBJ2-5, with D possibly being TRBD1 (5 bases). Trimming left V 7 bases short and J 1 base short, with 10 bases between. In germline, CDR1 is SQVTM, CDR2 ANQGSEA. The length of the CDR3 is 12 residues. Written as DNA, the CDR3 is TGCAGCGCCATAACAGGCCAAGAGACCCAGTACTTC. This sequence encodes CSAITGQETQYF. The entire variable domain, with the rest obtained from reference TRBV29-1 and TRBJ2-5, is as follows: SAVISQKPSRDICQRGTSLTIQCQVDSQVTMMFWYRQQPGQSLTLIATANQGSEATYESGFVIDKFPISRPNLTFSTLTVSNMSPEDSSIYLCSAITGQETQYFGPGTRLLVL.